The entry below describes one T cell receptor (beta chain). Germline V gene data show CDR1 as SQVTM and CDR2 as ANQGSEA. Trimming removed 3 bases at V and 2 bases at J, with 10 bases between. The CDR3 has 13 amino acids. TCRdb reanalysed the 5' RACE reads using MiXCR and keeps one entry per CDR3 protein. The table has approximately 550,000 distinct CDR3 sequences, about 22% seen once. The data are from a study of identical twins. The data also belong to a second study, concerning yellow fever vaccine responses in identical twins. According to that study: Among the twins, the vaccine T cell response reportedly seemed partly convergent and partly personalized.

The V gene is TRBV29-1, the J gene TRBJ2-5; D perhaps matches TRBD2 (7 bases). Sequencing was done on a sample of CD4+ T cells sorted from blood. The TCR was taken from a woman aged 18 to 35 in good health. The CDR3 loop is CSVDRGAQETQYF. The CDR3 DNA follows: TGCAGCGTTGATCGGGGGGCTCAAGAGACCCAGTACTTC.